The 20 T cell receptor beta chains given below trace back to one sample, sequenced in a study of blood T cell repertoires in COVID-19 (dated by TCRdb to about 2020). Receptors were amplified or captured by the immunoSEQ multiplex PCR assay. In TCRdb, the immuneACCESS table is reduced to in-frame sequences with V and J assigned. These tables do not hold every clone; where another copy was compared, an unresolved V gene accounts for under half, and the others remain unexplained. A total of 150,000 to 200,000 clones appear in this sample, roughly nine tenths of them only once. The biggest ten clones account for around 2% of the sample. The sample consisted of PBMCs or T cells enriched from blood (not recorded which). These receptor sequences come from a woman between 35 and 50 years old with acute COVID-19.

V gene TRBV10-2 combines with J gene TRBJ2-1; 7 positions match TRBD2. Germline V CDR1 and CDR2: WSHSY, SAAADI. The CDR3 covers 13 residues. With V trimmed by 4 bases and J by 9 bases, 6 bases remained unmatched. The CDR3 here is CASSGSLASEQFF. The CDR3 nucleotides read TGCGCCAGCAGTGGCTCACTAGCGTCTGAGCAGTTCTTC.

The J gene is TRBJ1-2, the V gene TRBV11-2, with D hard to call. V lost 1 base and J 8 bases, leaving 14 bases between the germline ends. The CDR3 covers 14 residues. From germline, CDR1 is SGHAT and CDR2 FQNNGV. The CDR3, as DNA: TGTGCCAGCAGCTTAGCAAGGACGGCGGGGGGCTACACCTTC. Its protein product is CASSLARTAGGYTF.

The chain links TRBV29-1 to TRBJ2-7; tentatively, D is TRBD2 (5 bases). The CDR3 contains 13 residues. Germline V gene data show CDR1 as SQVTM and CDR2 as ANQGSEA. Trimming removed 2 bases from V and 1 base from J, with 9 bases in between. The CDR3 region is CSVESRESYEQYF. DNA for the CDR3: TGCAGCGTTGAAAGTAGGGAGTCCTACGAGCAGTACTTC.

This sequence joins TRBV2 and TRBJ1-2; unclear D gene. Germline V gene data show CDR1 as SNHLY and CDR2 as FYNNEI. This CDR3 is built from 13 residues. Trimming pared 3 bases from V and 4 bases from J, leaving 9 bases between. CDR3 protein: CASSDLESYGYTF. CDR3 nucleotide sequence: TGTGCCAGCAGTGACTTGGAGTCCTATGGCTACACCTTC. The entire variable domain, with the rest obtained from reference TRBV2 and TRBJ1-2, is as follows: EPEVTQTPSHQVTQMGQEVILRCVPISNHLYFYWYRQILGQKVEFLVSFYNNEISEKSEIFDDQFSVERPDGSNFTLKIRSTKLEDSAMYFCASSDLESYGYTFGSGTRLTVV.

The chain carries TRBV6-1 and TRBJ1-6; D possibly corresponds to TRBD1 (5 bases). CDR1 MNHNS and CDR2 SASEGT come from the germline V gene. Trimming took 2 bases from V and 6 from J, leaving 8 bases between them. The CDR3 runs 14 residues. Written as DNA, the CDR3 is TGTGCCAGCAGTGAACCGGGGGTTAATTCACCCCTCCACTTT. Protein: CASSEPGVNSPLHF.

The V gene is TRBV7-9, the J gene TRBJ2-7; D may be TRBD1 (5 bases). This CDR3 contains 14 residues. In germline, CDR1 is SEHNR, CDR2 FQNEAQ (reference sequence). V lost 1 base to trimming and J lost 10 bases, with 17 bases between them. The CDR3 spells CASSLEGGLGAQYF. As DNA, the CDR3 is TGTGCCAGCAGCTTAGAGGGTGGGCTTGGGGCCCAGTACTTC.

As DNA, the CDR3 is TGTGCCAGCAGCTTGGGCCACGGGGTAGCGGGAGGGGTCTACGAGCAGTACTTC. This codes for CASSLGHGVAGGVYEQYF. This chain connects TRBV5-5 to TRBJ2-7; 11 bases align to TRBD2. Germline assignment: CDR1 SGHKS and CDR2 YYEKEE (reference sequence). J gave up 3 bases and V 0 bases, and 11 bases lay outside the gene matches. The CDR3 consists of 18 residues.

V gene TRBV7-9 combines with J gene TRBJ2-7; 13 bases fit TRBD2. From germline, CDR1 is SEHNR and CDR2 FQNEAQ (reference sequence). The V gene end was trimmed by 3 bases and the J gene end by 4 bases; junction bases not matched to a gene: 12. CDR3 length: 18 residues. DNA of the CDR3: TGTGCCAGCAGCTTCGGAGAGACTAGCGGGAGGTTGGGTTACGAGCAGTACTTC. Translating it yields CASSFGETSGRLGYEQYF.

This sequence joins TRBV19 and TRBJ1-1, with TRBD1 identical over 10 bases. This CDR3 spans 12 amino acids. From germline, CDR1 is LNHDA and CDR2 SQIVND (reference sequence). V was clipped by 6 bases and J by 11 bases; unmatched bases: 6. The CDR3 sequence: CASSRTGGFAFF. Here the CDR3 DNA reads TGTGCCAGTAGCCGGACAGGGGGTTTTGCTTTCTTT. Variable domain in full (rest from reference TRBV19 and TRBJ1-1): DGGITQSPKYLFRKEGQNVTLSCEQNLNHDAMYWYRQDPGQGLRLIYYSQIVNDFQKGDIAEGYSVSREKKESFPLTVTSAQKNPTAFYLCASSRTGGFAFFGQGTRLTVV.

The rearrangement links TRBV6-2 or TRBV6-3 to TRBJ1-5, with 11 bases lining up with TRBD1. This CDR3 comprises 20 residues. V was pared by 6 bases and J by 0 bases, with 16 bases of the junction left unmatched. Germline assignment: CDR1 MNHEY and CDR2 SVGEGT. This CDR3 reads CASSERDRGSGSYSNQPQHF. In nucleotides, the CDR3 is TGTGCCAGCAGCGAAAGGGACAGGGGGTCCGGATCATATAGCAATCAGCCCCAGCATTTT.

This chain connects TRBV28 to TRBJ1-2; the match to TRBD1 covers 10 bases. There are 18 residues in the CDR3. V lost 1 base, J lost 1 base, and 9 bases stayed unmatched. Germline V lookup: CDR1 MDHEN, CDR2 SYDVKM. The DNA of the CDR3 is TGTGCCAGCAGTTTATATATGACAGGGGGCGCAAATAACTATGGCTACACCTTC. It encodes CASSLYMTGGANNYGYTF.

This clone was counted at least ten times. The chain couples TRBV11-2 to TRBJ2-5; D call uncertain. CDR3 size: 15 residues. V was shortened by 1 base and J by 1 base, with 10 bases between the two germline ends. Germline V gene lookup returns CDR1 SGHAT and CDR2 FQNNGV. The CDR3 region has the DNA TGTGCCAGCAGCTTAGGCACAGAAATCCAAGAGACCCAGTACTTC. Its protein product is CASSLGTEIQETQYF.

The rearrangement uses TRBV2 and TRBJ2-7; D possibly corresponds to TRBD1 (6 bases). CDR3 length: 13 amino acids. The V gene's germline CDR1 is SNHLY and CDR2 FYNNEI. The ends were cut back, 5 bases at V and 3 bases at J, with 11 bases in the middle. The CDR3: CASSLGHFYEQYF. The CDR3 region has the DNA TGTGCCAGCAGTTTGGGACATTTCTACGAGCAGTACTTC.

This chain joins TRBV15 and TRBJ2-5; 8 nucleotides line up with TRBD1. Germline values: CDR1 LNHNV, CDR2 YYDKDF (reference sequence). The CDR3 length is 14 residues. J lost 2 bases, V lost 5 bases, and 4 bases had no gene match. CDR3 loop: CATSGTGYQETQYF. In DNA, the CDR3 is TGTGCCACCAGCGGGACAGGATATCAAGAGACCCAGTACTTC.

This chain uses TRBV7-6 with TRBJ2-2; 7 bases align to TRBD1. The V segment lost 5 bases and the J segment 6 bases; nucleotides outside the gene matches: 15. The CDR3 totals 17 residues. Germline loops: CDR1 SGHVS, CDR2 FNYEAQ. CDR3: CASSPRGTGASSGELFF. The CDR3 DNA is TGTGCCAGCAGCCCCCGGGGCACAGGGGCAAGTTCCGGGGAGCTGTTTTTT.

The chain employs TRBV28 and TRBJ1-5, with a tentative D call TRBD1 (6 bases). In germline, CDR1 is MDHEN, CDR2 SYDVKM. The CDR3 sequence is 16 residues long. V dropped 1 base and J dropped 1 base, with 11 bases sitting between them. CDR3 nucleotides: TGTGCCAGCAGTTTATCGGCAGGGGTGAGCAATCAGCCCCAGCATTTT. Residues: CASSLSAGVSNQPQHF.

The V call is TRBV5-1, the J call TRBJ2-3, with D possibly matching TRBD1 (6 bases). The germline V and J ends were trimmed by 0 bases and 2 bases, with 10 bases remaining between them. The CDR3 covers 15 residues. Germline V lookup: CDR1 SGHRS, CDR2 YFSETQ. CDR3 sequence reads: CASSLGGQYTDTQYF. CDR3 coding DNA: TGCGCCAGCAGCTTGGGAGGACAGTACACAGATACGCAGTATTTT.

The chain joins TRBV2 to TRBJ2-1, with 13 positions matching TRBD2. V shed 10 bases and J 8 bases; nucleotides not matched to a gene: 8. The length of the CDR3 is 14 residues. Germline CDR1 reads SNHLY; CDR2 reads FYNNEI. The CDR3, as DNA: TGTGCCATCCGACTAGCGGGGGGTGGAGATGAGCAGTTCTTC. Amino acid sequence: CAIRLAGGGDEQFF.

The gene calls are TRBV19 and TRBJ1-3; D unresolved. Germline CDR1 reads LNHDA; CDR2 reads SQIVND (reference sequence). V lost 9 bases to trimming and J lost 2 bases, with 14 bases between them. This CDR3 has 14 residues. CDR3 sequence reads: CASDWRHTGNTIYF. For the CDR3, the DNA is TGTGCCAGCGACTGGAGGCATACTGGAAACACCATATATTTT.

The table lists this clone with a count of one. The chain couples TRBV28 to TRBJ1-2; 8 nucleotides line up with TRBD1. The CDR3 length is 14 residues. Germline V CDR1 and CDR2: MDHEN, SYDVKM. The ends lost 3 bases at V and 8 bases at J; junction bases unmatched: 8. CDR3 sequence reads: CASSFGQGWGGYTF. The CDR3 DNA reads as TGTGCCAGCAGTTTCGGACAGGGCTGGGGGGGCTACACCTTC.